The rows below give T cell receptor beta chains drawn from one sample of a study of blood T cell repertoires in COVID-19. The table came from immunoSEQ multiplex PCR; TCRdb's copy has only in-frame clones and leaves some out. The profile shows some 220,000 clones, 80% to 85% of them singletons. The sample was peripheral blood. The receptor source for this set is a woman aged 55-75 years with acute or convalescent COVID-19. Both conserved end residues are part of each CDR3. The D gene is left open where the match is weak. Rows may omit the clone size; those that give it use once, few, many or a size class.

CDR3 DNA,CDR3 protein,D gene,clone size,J gene,V gene
TGCGCCAGCAGCTTGTTCCAGGGCAGCACAGATACGCAGTATTTT,CASSLFQGSTDTQYF,.,once,TRBJ2-3,TRBV5-1
TGTGCCAGCAGTTCTGAGGACTGGCAAGAGACCCAGTACTTC,CASSSEDWQETQYF,.,.,TRBJ2-5,TRBV28
TGCGCCAGCAGCCAAGGAGGGTTCTATGGCTACACCTTC,CASSQGGFYGYTF,.,few,TRBJ1-2,TRBV4-3
TGTGCCAGCAGTGAGGACAGGGCGGGACAGCCCCAGCATTTT,CASSEDRAGQPQHF,TRBD1,.,TRBJ1-5,TRBV2
TGTGCCAGCAGCTTAGGGGAGCTGGGCAGAGGGGAGACCCAGTACTTC,CASSLGELGRGETQYF,.,.,TRBJ2-5,TRBV7-6
TGTGCCAGCAAGAGTGGAGCCTCCGCACCCCTCCACTTT,CASKSGASAPLHF,.,.,TRBJ1-6,TRBV6-5
TGCGCCAGCAGCCGCAACAGGGGGGGGAACACTGAAGCTTTCTTT,CASSRNRGGNTEAFF,TRBD1,.,TRBJ1-1,TRBV4-1
TGTGCCAGCAGCATAGGGTTAGCGGGGGGGACAACAGATACGCAGTATTTT,CASSIGLAGGTTDTQYF,TRBD2,.,TRBJ2-3,TRBV9
TGTGCCAGCAGCTTAGCAGGGGACACCATATATTTT,CASSLAGDTIYF,.,.,TRBJ1-3,TRBV7-9
TGTGCCAGTAGTCTTACCCCGGGAAGCCTTCCTTATGGCTACACCTTC,CASSLTPGSLPYGYTF,.,.,TRBJ1-2,TRBV19
TGCAGCGTTGAGAGGACAGGGTTCTTCACCTTC,CSVERTGFFTF,TRBD1,.,TRBJ1-2,TRBV29-1
TGCGCCAGCAGTTGGCAGGCTTCTGGAAACACCATATATTTT,CASSWQASGNTIYF,.,once,TRBJ1-3,TRBV4-1
TGCAGCGTTGAAAGGGCAGGGCCCGGCTACACCTTC,CSVERAGPGYTF,.,.,TRBJ1-2,TRBV29-1
TGCGCCAGCAGACGAACAGGGGGCCAGGAAGAGACCCAGTACTTC,CASRRTGGQEETQYF,TRBD1,few,TRBJ2-5,TRBV5-1
TGTGCCAGCTCACAGGACAGCCCCCTCTATGGCTACACCTTC,CASSQDSPLYGYTF,.,few,TRBJ1-2,TRBV18
TGCGCCAGCAGCCAAGAAGGGAGAAACTACGAGCAGTACTTC,CASSQEGRNYEQYF,.,.,TRBJ2-7,TRBV4-1
TGTGCCAGCAGCCTCGGACAGGGTGAAAAACTGTTTTTT,CASSLGQGEKLFF,TRBD1,.,TRBJ1-4,TRBV7-2
TGTGCCAGCAGCTTAGTCTGGGGCAGGGCGAGCGAGCAGTACTTC,CASSLVWGRASEQYF,.,.,TRBJ2-7,TRBV11-2
TGTGCCAGCAGCCCAAAGGACAGGGGGGTTTCTAACTATGGCTACACCTTC,CASSPKDRGVSNYGYTF,TRBD1,once,TRBJ1-2,TRBV14
TGTGCCAGCAGCCACCCCGACAGCAGCTATGGCTACACCTTC,CASSHPDSSYGYTF,.,.,TRBJ1-2,TRBV4-2
TGCAGCGTTGCTCAGGGATTGAGCACTGAAGCTTTCTTT,CSVAQGLSTEAFF,.,few,TRBJ1-1,TRBV29-1
TGTGCCAGCAGTGACCGGGGAATTGGCTACACCTTC,CASSDRGIGYTF,.,.,TRBJ1-2,TRBV6-4
TGTGCCAGCAGCGAAAACCTGCAAGGGACTTACTATGGCTACACCTTC,CASSENLQGTYYGYTF,.,.,TRBJ1-2,TRBV5-6